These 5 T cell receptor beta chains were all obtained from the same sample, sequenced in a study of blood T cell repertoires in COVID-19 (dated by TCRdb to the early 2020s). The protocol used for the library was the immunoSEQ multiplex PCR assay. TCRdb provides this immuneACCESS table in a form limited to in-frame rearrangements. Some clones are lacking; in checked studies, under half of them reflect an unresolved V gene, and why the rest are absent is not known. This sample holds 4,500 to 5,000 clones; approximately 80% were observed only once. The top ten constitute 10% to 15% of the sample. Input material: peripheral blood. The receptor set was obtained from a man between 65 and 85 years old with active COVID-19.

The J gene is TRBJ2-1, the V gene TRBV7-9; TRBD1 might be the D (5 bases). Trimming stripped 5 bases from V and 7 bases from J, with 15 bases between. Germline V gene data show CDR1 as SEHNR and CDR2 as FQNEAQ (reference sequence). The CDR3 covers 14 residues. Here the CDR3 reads CASSHAQGRNEQFF. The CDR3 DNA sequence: TGTGCCAGCAGCCACGCGCAGGGTAGGAATGAGCAGTTCTTC.

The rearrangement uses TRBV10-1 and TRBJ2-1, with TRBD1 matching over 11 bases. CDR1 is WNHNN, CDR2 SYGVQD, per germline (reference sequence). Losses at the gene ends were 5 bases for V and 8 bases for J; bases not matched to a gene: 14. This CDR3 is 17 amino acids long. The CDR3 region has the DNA TGCGCCAGCAGTAGAAGGACAGGGGGCATGGAGATTGATGAGCAGTTCTTC. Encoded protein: CASSRRTGGMEIDEQFF.

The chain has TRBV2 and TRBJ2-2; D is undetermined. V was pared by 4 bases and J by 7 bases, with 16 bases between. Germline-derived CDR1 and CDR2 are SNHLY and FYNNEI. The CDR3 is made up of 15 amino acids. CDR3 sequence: CASSAPVSRIGELFF. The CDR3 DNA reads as TGTGCCAGCAGTGCCCCTGTGTCGCGTATCGGGGAGCTGTTTTTT.

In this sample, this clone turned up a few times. The CDR3 DNA reads TGCAGCGTTGCAGAAGACAGGGGCTACGAGCAGTACTTC. This translates into CSVAEDRGYEQYF. The chain carries TRBV29-1 and TRBJ2-7, with 8 nucleotides matching TRBD1. Germline V gene sequence: CDR1 SQVTM, CDR2 ANQGSEA. This CDR3 contains 13 residues. The V segment lost 4 bases and the J segment 3 bases; nucleotides outside the gene matches: 5.

The chain's CDR3 is CASSAGGLVYNEQFF. The CDR3 bases are TGTGCCAGCAGCGCCGGGGGGCTAGTCTACAATGAGCAGTTCTTC. The chain recombines TRBV6-5 with TRBJ2-1, with TRBD2 as a possible D gene (7 bases). The CDR3 is 15 residues long. Germline V gives CDR1 MNHEY, CDR2 SVGAGI. V lost 6 bases to trimming and J lost 3 bases, with 15 bases between them.